This T cell receptor (beta chain) was captured in a study of regulatory T cells in long-lasting Graves disease (dated by TCRdb to about 2021). Regarding the complete study: To count as having persistent Graves' disease, a patient had to have received antithyroid drug treatment for over 5 years with TSH receptor autoantibodies remaining persistently positive. Patients with persistent Graves' disease were compared with patients with newly diagnosed Graves' disease using TCR sequencing and RNA sequencing of peripheral blood. The study was registered as a clinical trial and conducted in China. A total of roughly 35 samples were covered by TCR sequencing, comprising approximately 13 persistent and around 20 newly diagnosed Graves' disease patients. Antithyroid drugs had been taken for about 10.3 years on average by persistent Graves' disease patients in the clinical cohort.

The time point label corresponds to: persistent/refractory GD, antithyroid drugs over 5 years with positive TRAb. For both TCR sequencing and RNA sequencing, RNA was extracted from PBMCs in TRIzol. The diagnosis of Graves' disease was made according to American Thyroid Association guidelines. Patients for the study were recruited at an endocrinology department in Xi'an, China. From each patient, nine milliliters of peripheral blood was collected into an EDTA anticoagulant tube. Ficoll Paque Plus density gradient separation was used to isolate PBMCs, and no further T cell sorting was done. An Agilent 2100 Bioanalyzer and agarose gel were used to check RNA quality, while a NanoDrop 2000 measured RNA concentration. General study outcomes and caveats: Patients with persistent disease shared more public clonotypes (over 2,500) than newly diagnosed patients did (more than 900). Lower TCR Shannon entropy and fewer highly expanded clones were observed in persistent Graves' disease patients than in newly diagnosed patients, which suggested clonal expansion. As a limitation, the authors acknowledged that the small sample size may reduce accuracy. Only the TCR beta chain was sequenced and analyzed. TRBV28, TRBJ1-2 and TRBJ2-5 were preferentially used in persistent disease, while TRBV20-1 and TRBJ2-1 were favored in newly diagnosed disease. The study examined only peripheral blood because the primary lesion, thyroid tissue, could not be accessed.

Libraries came from multiplex PCR. TCRdb shows the sequencer as Illumina HiSeq 4000. TCR beta libraries were built with iRepertoire HTBI primers and Arm-PCR amplification of CDR3 regions. Gel purification was performed on PCR products prior to sequencing. In the source study's methods: A total of 62 TRBV and some 13 TRBJ segments were identified across samples and were used for gene usage analysis of CDR3 amino acid clonotypes. Filtered high-quality paired reads were merged into contigs using COPE and FqMerger. BLAST was used to align contigs to IMGT TRBV, TRBD and TRBJ reference genes, with CDR3 defined following IMGT. Any clonotype with a frequency above 0.1% was classified as a highly expanded clone. Shannon entropy served as the measure of repertoire diversity, while the Gini coefficient captured V-J evenness. Clonotypes shared by more than one individual were considered public. TCRdb reprocessing: public reads trimmed at Q25 with fastp, clones called with MiXCR, in-frame beta chains kept. Rows with a matching CDR3 protein are joined into one entry that keeps the most common DNA and genes. It is TCRdb's table, rather than the study itself, that gives the V and J calls and clone size. Recorded for this sample are 600,000 to 850,000 distinct CDR3 sequences; 30% of them occurred a single time. The ten largest clones represent roughly 46% of the sample.

This clonotype appeared many times. Its recognized antigen is unknown. There are no base qualities to consult, and no much larger clone falls within one base. Taken from cysteine to phenylalanine, the CDR3 has 16 residues. CDR3 DNA only is kept here, 48 bases in frame from base 1. The germline V end is reduced by 2 bases and the J end by 5 bases; junction bases left unmatched: 9. The chain is encoded by TRBV12-3 or TRBV12-4 joined to TRBJ2-7; 10 central bases correspond to TRBD1. The material sequenced was peripheral blood mononuclear cells (PBMCs), taken when the disease was refractory, from a patient treated with antithyroid drugs. The TCR sequence derives from a female donor with Graves disease. The CDR3 loop reads CASSLTNRDRGHEQYF. The nucleotide sequence reads as follows: TGTGCCAGCAGTTTAACAAACCGGGACAGGGGCCACGAGCAGTACTTC.